A single TCR beta chain is shown here with its context. This CDR3 has 15 residues. Germline V gene lookup returns CDR1 DFQATT and CDR2 SNEGSKA (reference sequence). With 6 bases clipped from V and 5 bases from J, the junction kept 12 bases outside the gene matches. This sample stems from a study of patients and donors after allogeneic stem cell transplantation. A single record per CDR3 protein comes from TCRdb applying MiXCR to the RT-PCR reads. The data contain 800,000 to 1,000,000 distinct CDR3 sequences, roughly 18% of them singletons. The rearrangement uses TRBV20-1 and TRBJ2-1; 8 nucleotides agree with TRBD1. The TCR sequence derives from a human donor who was either an allogeneic HSCT recipient or a stem cell or donor lymphocyte infusion donor (not recorded which). It is not recorded whose cells these are; they may come from a transplant donor. The sequencing sample was made of blood, either unsorted or a sorted T cell fraction (not recorded which). DNA for the CDR3: TGCAGTGCCTTCATCCTTGGGACAGGCAACAATGAGCAGTTCTTC. Translated: CSAFILGTGNNEQFF.